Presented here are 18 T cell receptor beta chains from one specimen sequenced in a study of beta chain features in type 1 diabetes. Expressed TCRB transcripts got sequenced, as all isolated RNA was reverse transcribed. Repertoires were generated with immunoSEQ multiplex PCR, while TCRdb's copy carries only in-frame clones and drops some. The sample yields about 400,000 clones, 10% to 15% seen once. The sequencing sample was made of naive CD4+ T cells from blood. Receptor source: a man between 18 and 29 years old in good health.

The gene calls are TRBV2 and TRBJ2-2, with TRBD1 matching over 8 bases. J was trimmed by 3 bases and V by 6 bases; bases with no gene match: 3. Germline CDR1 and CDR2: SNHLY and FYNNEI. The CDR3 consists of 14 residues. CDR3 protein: CASRETGDTGELFF. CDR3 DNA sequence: TGTGCCAGCAGGGAGACAGGGGACACCGGGGAGCTGTTTTTT.

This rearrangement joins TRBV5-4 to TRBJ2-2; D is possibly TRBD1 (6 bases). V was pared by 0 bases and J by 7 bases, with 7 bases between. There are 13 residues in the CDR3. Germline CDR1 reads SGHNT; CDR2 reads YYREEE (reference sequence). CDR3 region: CASSLEGVGELFF. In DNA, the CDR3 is TGTGCCAGCAGCTTGGAGGGGGTCGGGGAGCTGTTTTTT.

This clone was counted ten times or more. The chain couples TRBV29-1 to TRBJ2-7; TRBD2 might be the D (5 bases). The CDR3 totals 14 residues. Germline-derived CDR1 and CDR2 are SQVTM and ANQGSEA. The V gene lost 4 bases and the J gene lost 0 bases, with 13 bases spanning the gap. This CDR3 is CSVATRLASYEQYF. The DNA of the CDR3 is TGCAGCGTTGCTACGAGGCTAGCCTCCTACGAGCAGTACTTC.

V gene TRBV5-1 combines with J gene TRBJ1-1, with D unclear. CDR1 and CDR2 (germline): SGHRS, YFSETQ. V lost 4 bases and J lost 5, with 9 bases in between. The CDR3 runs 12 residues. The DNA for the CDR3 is TGCGCCAGCAGCCTGGAGAGAACTGAAGCTTTCTTT. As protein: CASSLERTEAFF.

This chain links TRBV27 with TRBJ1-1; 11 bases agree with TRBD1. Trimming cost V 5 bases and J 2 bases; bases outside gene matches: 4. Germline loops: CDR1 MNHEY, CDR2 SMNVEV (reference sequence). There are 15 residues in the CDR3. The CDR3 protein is CASSPWTGGNTEAFF. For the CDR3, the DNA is TGTGCCAGCAGTCCATGGACAGGGGGCAACACTGAAGCTTTCTTT.

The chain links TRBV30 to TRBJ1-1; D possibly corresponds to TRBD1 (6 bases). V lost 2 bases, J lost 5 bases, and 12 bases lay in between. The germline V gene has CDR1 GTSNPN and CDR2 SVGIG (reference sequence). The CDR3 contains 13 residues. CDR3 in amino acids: CAWSRGGRTEAFF. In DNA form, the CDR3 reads TGTGCCTGGAGTAGGGGGGGAAGGACTGAAGCTTTCTTT. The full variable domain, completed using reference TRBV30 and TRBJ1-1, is SQTIHQWPATLVQPVGSPLSLECTVEGTSNPNLYWYRQAAGRGLQLLFYSVGIGQISSEVPQNLSASRPQDRQFILSSKKLLLSDSGFYLCAWSRGGRTEAFFGQGTRLTVV.

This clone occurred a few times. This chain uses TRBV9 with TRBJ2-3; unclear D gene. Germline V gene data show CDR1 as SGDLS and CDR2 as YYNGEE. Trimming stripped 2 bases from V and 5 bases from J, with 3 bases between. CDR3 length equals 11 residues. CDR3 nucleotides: TGTGCCAGCAGCGTTCAAGATACGCAGTATTTT. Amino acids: CASSVQDTQYF.

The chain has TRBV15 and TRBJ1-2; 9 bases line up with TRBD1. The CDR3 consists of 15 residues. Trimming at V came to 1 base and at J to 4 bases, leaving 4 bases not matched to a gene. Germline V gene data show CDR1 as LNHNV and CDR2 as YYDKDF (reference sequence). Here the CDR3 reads CATSRAGQGTYGYTF. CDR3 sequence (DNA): TGTGCCACCAGCAGAGCGGGACAGGGTACCTATGGCTACACCTTC. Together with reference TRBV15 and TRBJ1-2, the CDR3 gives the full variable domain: DAMVIQNPRYQVTQFGKPVTLSCSQTLNHNVMYWYQQKSSQAPKLLFHYYDKDFNNEADTPDNFQSRRPNTSFCFLDIRSPGLGDTAMYLCATSRAGQGTYGYTFGSGTRLTVV.

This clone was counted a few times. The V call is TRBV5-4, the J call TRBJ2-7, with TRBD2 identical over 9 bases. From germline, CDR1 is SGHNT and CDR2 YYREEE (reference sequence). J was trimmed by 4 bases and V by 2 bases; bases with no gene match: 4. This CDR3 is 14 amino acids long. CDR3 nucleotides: TGTGCCAGCAGCTTTAGCGGGAGTGGGTACGAGCAGTACTTC. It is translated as CASSFSGSGYEQYF.

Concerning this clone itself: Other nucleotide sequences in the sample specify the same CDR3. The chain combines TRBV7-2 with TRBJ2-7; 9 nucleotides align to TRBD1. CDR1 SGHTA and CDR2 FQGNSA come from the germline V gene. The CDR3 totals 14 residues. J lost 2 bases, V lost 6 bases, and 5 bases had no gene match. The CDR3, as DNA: TGTGCCAGCAGTTCCGGGACAGGGCCCTACGAGCAGTACTTC. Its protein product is CASSSGTGPYEQYF.

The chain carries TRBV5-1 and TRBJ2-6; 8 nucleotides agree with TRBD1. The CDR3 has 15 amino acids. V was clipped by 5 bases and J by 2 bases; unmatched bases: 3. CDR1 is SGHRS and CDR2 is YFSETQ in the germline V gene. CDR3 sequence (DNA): TGCGCCAGCAGTACAGGGGGAACTGGGGCCAACGTCCTGACTTTC. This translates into CASSTGGTGANVLTF.

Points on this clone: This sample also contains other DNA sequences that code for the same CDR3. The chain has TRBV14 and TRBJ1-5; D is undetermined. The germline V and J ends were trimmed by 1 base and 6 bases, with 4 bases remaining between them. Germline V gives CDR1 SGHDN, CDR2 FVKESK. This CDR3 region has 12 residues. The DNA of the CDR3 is TGTGCCAGCAGCCAAGGTCTTCAGCCCCAGCATTTT. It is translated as CASSQGLQPQHF.

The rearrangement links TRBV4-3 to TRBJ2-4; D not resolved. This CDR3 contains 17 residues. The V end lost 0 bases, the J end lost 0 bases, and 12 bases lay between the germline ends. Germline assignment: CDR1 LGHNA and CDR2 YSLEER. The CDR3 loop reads CASSQDSWYLAKNIQYF. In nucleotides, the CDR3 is TGCGCCAGCAGCCAAGATAGTTGGTACCTAGCCAAAAACATTCAGTACTTC.

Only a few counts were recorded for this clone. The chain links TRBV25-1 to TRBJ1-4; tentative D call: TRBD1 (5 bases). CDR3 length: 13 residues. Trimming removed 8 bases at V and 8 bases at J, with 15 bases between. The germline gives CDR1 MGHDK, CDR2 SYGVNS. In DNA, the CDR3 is TGTGCCAGCCACGCCGCCTGGGGCGAAAAACTGTTTTTT. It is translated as CASHAAWGEKLFF.

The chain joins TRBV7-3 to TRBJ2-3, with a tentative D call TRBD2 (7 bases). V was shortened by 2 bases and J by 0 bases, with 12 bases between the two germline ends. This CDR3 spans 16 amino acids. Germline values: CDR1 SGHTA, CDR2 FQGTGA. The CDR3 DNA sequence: TGTGCCAGCAGCTTACAAGGGGGAGGGAGCACAGATACGCAGTATTTT. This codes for CASSLQGGGSTDTQYF.

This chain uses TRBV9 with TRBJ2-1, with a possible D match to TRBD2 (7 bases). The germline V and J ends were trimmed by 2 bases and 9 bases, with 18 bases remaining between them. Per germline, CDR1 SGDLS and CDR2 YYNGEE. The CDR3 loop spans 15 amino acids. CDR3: CASSVWGGPSGEQFF. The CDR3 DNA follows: TGTGCCAGCAGCGTTTGGGGGGGCCCCTCCGGTGAGCAGTTCTTC. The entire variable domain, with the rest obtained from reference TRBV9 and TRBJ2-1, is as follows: DSGVTQTPKHLITATGQRVTLRCSPRSGDLSVYWYQQSLDQGLQFLIQYYNGEERAKGNILERFSAQQFPDLHSELNLSSLELGDSALYFCASSVWGGPSGEQFFGPGTRLTVL.

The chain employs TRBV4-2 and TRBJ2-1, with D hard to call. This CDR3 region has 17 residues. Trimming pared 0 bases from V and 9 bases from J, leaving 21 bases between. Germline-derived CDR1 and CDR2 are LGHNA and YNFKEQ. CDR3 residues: CASSQDVGSPYNGEQFF. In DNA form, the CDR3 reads TGTGCCAGCAGCCAAGATGTGGGTAGCCCCTACAATGGTGAGCAGTTCTTC.

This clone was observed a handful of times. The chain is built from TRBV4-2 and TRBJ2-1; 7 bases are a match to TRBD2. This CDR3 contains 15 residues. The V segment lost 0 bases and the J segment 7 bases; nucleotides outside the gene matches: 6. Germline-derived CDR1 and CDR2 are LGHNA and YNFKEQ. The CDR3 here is CASSQDFLGGNEQFF. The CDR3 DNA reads TGTGCCAGCAGCCAAGATTTTCTCGGGGGGAATGAGCAGTTCTTC.